This is a list of T cell receptor beta chains from one sample in a study of cytomegalovirus exposure and HLA in healthy donors. The repertoire was sequenced with immunoSEQ multiplex PCR; TCRdb's copy has only in-frame clones and lacks some. The repertoire holds 200,000 or so clones, with about 81% as singletons. The sample consisted of PBMCs. The receptors here all came from a woman in her fifties or sixties in good health and CMV-seropositive. CDR3s leave out the opening cysteine and the closing phenylalanine or tryptophan.

v_call cdr3_aa
TRBV5-1 ASSNGLAGRSYNEQF
TRBV7-9 ASSFRGQFTDTQY
TRBV11-2 ASSSPGQGFTDTQY
TRBV15 ATSRDRQLAGHTGELF
TRBV28 ASSRDRVDQPQH
TRBV7-9 ASIRDRGPEEQF
TRBV28 ASNSLADSYNEQF
TRBV10-1 ASPTGTEQY
TRBV9 ASSVGVTGELF
TRBV7-8 ASSVRLLRDEQY
TRBV4-3 ASSQDRGGAGSGANVLT
TRBV28 ASSWEGGSYEQY
TRBV9 ASSVASGGALH
TRBV15 ATSRARTTRTGDSNQPQH
TRBV9 ASSPRQEGAAGELF
TRBV6-6 ASSQTEMNTEAF
TRBV5-6 ASRALASGYSTDTQY
TRBV11-2 ASSLGRGPPGADTQY
TRBV10-3 AIDAPAGGLQETQY
TRBV10-3 AISTSGTSGGSTDTQY
TRBV19 ASSALAGAGEQY
TRBV6-1 ASSPRDSYGYT
TRBV15 ATSTGGSGANVLT
TRBV2 ASRKRDFTDTQY
TRBV7-6 ASSLADRVETQY
TRBV4-2 ASATEDSTYTGELF
TRBV4-3 ASSQVAVSGANGLT
TRBV7-2 ASSSSGAYNEQF
TRBV15 ATSRSGQSGSGNTIY
TRBV18 ASSSTPWTGKKDEQF
TRBV28 ASSLGTNQETQY
TRBV15 ATRVDNSGANGLT
TRBV28 ASSLNRDTEAF
TRBV10-3 AIGSGSYNEQF
TRBV5-4 ASSSRGTGGPGYGYT
TRBV10-1 ASSSGTPYNEQF
TRBV5-1 ASSFSPGQGGTEAF
TRBV11-2 ASRFTGNTEAF
TRBV6-1 ASSEVGQIIYGYT
TRBV19 ATSPGGGLAGGTYEQY
TRBV7-9 SSSLVVGELF
TRBV28 ASSGRDRGLSGANGLT
TRBV4-1 ASSQVAGGAGGELF
TRBV5-1 ASRISREGDTQY
TRBV7-9 ASSLPGNEQY
TRBV5-4 ASSPFIRDRGFDEQY
TRBV15 ATSHWDSGTNEKLF
TRBV25-1 ASSEFTGLEQY
TRBV18 ASSPGQNTEAF
TRBV27 ASSSSGGYEQY
TRBV19 ASSRADGDQPQH
TRBV7-9 SSSPGTSGYEQY
TRBV25-1 ASSDLTSDYNEQF
TRBV18 ASSATLAGDLVQY
TRBV21-1 ASSLGQDSNYGYT
TRBV28 ASSGAGLAGKNIQY